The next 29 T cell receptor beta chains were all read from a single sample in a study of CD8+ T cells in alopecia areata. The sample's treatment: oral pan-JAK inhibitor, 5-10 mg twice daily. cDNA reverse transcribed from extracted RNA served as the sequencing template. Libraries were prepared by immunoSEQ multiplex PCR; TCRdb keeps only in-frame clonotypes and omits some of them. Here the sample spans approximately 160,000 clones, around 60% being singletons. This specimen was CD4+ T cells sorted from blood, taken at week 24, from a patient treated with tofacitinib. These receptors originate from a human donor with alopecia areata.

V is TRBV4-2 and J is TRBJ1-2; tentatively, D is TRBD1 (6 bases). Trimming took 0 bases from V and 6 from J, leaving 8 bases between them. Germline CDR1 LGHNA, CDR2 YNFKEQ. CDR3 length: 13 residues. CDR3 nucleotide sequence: TGTGCCAGCAGCCAAGACAGGGGAGATGGCTACACCTTC. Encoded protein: CASSQDRGDGYTF.

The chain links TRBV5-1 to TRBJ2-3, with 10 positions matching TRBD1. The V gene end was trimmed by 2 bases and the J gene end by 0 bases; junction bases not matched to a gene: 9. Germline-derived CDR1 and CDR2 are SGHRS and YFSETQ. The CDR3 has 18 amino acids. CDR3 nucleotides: TGCGCCAGCAGCTTTGGGGACAGGGGTCGTGGTAGCACAGATACGCAGTATTTT. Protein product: CASSFGDRGRGSTDTQYF.

The CDR3 loop reads CASSYGGGAEKLFF. DNA of the CDR3: TGTGCCAGCAGTTATGGGGGCGGCGCGGAAAAACTGTTTTTT. The rearrangement joins TRBV6-5 to TRBJ1-4; weak D call: TRBD1 (6 bases). Between the trimmed V and J ends, which lost 3 bases and 8 bases, there was a span of 13 bases. Germline V gives CDR1 MNHEY, CDR2 SVGAGI. The CDR3 extends over 14 amino acids.

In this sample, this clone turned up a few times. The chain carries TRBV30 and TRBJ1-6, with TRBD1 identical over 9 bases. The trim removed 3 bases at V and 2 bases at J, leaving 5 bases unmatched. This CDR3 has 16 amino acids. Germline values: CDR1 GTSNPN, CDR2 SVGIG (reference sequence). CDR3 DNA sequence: TGTGCCTGGAGGCCACAGGGGGCGGCCTATAATTCACCCCTCCACTTT. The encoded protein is CAWRPQGAAYNSPLHF.

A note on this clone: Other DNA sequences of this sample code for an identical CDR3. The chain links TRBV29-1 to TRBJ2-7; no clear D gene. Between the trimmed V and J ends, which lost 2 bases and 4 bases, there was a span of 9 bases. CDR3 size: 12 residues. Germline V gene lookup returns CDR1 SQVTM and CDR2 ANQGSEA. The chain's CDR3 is CSVETGPYEQYF. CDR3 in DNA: TGCAGCGTTGAAACGGGTCCTTACGAGCAGTACTTC.

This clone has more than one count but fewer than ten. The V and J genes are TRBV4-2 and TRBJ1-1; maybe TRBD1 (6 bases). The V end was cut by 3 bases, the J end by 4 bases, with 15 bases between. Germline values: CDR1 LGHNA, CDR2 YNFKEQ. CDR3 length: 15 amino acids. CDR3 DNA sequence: TGTGCCAGCAGCCAGAGAAGGGGGGATGGCACTGAAGCTTTCTTT. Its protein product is CASSQRRGDGTEAFF.

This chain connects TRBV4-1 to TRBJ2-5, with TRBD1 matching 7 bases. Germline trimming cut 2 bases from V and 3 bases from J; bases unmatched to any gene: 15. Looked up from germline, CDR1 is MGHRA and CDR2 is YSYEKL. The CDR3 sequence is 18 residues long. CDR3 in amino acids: CASSQSGLTRQGKETQYF. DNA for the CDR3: TGCGCCAGCAGCCAAAGCGGCCTGACCAGACAGGGTAAAGAGACCCAGTACTTC.

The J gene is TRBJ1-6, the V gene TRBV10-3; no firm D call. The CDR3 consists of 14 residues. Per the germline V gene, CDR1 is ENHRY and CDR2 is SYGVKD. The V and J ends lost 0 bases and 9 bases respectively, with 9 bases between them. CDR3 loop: CAISESTQPSPLHF. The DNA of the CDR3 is TGTGCCATCAGTGAGTCGACTCAGCCTTCACCCCTCCACTTT.

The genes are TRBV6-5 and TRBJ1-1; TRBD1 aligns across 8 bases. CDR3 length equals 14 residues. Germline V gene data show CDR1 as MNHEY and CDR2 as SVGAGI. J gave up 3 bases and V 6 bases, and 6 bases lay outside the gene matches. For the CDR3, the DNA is TGTGCCAGCAGCGCAGGACAGGGCTACACTGAAGCTTTCTTT. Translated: CASSAGQGYTEAFF.

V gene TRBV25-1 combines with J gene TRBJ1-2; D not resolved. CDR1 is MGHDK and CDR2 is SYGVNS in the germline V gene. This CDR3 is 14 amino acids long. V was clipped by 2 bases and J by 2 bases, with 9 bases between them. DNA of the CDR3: TGTGCCAGCAGTGAAGCTGGCGGGAACTATGGCTACACCTTC. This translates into CASSEAGGNYGYTF.

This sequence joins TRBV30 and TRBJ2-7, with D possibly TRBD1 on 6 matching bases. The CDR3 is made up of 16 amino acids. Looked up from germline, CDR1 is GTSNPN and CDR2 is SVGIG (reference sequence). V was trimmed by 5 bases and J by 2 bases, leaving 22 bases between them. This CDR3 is CAWGGSPGVPTYEQYF. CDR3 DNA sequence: TGTGCCTGGGGAGGTTCCCCAGGGGTTCCGACCTACGAGCAGTACTTC.

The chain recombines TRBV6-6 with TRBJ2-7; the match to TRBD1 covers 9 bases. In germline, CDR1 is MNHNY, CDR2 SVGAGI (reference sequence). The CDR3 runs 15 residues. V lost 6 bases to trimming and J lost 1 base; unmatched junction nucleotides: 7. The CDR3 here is CASRTPGQGSYEQYF. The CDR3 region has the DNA TGTGCCAGCAGGACACCGGGACAGGGTTCCTACGAGCAGTACTTC.

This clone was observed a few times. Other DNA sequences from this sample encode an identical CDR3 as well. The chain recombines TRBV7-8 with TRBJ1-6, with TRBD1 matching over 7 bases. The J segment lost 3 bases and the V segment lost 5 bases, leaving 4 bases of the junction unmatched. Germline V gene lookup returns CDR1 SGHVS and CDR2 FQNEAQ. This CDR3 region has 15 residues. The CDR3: CASSLQGNYNSPLHF. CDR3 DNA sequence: TGTGCCAGCAGCCTACAGGGGAACTATAATTCACCCCTCCACTTT.

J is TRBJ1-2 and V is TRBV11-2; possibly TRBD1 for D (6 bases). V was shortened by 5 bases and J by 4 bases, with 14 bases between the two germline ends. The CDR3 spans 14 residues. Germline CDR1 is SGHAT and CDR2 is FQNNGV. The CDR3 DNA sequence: TGTGCCAGCAGCCCGCAACAGGGTTTCTATGGCTACACCTTC. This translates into CASSPQQGFYGYTF. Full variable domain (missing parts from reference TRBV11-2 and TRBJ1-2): EAGVAQSPRYKIIEKRQSVAFWCNPISGHATLYWYQQILGQGPKLLIQFQNNGVVDDSQLPKDRFSAERLKGVDSTLKIQPAKLEDSAVYLCASSPQQGFYGYTFGSGTRLTVV.

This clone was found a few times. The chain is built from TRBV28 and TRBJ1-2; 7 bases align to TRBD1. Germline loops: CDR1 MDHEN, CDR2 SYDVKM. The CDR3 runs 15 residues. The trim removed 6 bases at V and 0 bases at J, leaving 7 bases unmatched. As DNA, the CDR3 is TGTGCCAGCAGATATCCAACAGGGGCTAACTATGGCTACACCTTC. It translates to CASRYPTGANYGYTF.

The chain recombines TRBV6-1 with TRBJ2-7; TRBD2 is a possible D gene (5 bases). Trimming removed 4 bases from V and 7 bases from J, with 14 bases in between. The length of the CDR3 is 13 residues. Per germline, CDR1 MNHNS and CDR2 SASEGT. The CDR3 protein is CASSAREYREQYF. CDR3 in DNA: TGTGCCAGCAGTGCCCGGGAATATCGAGAGCAGTACTTC.

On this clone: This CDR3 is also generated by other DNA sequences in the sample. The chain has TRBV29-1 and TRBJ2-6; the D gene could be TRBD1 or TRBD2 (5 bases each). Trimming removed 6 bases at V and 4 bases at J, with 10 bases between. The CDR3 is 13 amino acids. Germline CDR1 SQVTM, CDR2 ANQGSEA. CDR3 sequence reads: CSVDGAGANVLTF. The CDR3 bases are TGCAGCGTCGACGGGGCCGGGGCCAACGTCCTGACTTTC.

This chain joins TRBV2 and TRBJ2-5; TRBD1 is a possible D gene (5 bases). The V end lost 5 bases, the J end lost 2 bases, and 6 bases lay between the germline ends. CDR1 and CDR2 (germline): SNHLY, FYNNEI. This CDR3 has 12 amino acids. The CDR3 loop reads CASSRTQETQYF. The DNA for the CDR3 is TGTGCCAGCAGTAGGACACAAGAGACCCAGTACTTC. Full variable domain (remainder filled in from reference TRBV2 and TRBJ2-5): EPEVTQTPSHQVTQMGQEVILRCVPISNHLYFYWYRQILGQKVEFLVSFYNNEISEKSEIFDDQFSVERPDGSNFTLKIRSTKLEDSAMYFCASSRTQETQYFGPGTRLLVL.

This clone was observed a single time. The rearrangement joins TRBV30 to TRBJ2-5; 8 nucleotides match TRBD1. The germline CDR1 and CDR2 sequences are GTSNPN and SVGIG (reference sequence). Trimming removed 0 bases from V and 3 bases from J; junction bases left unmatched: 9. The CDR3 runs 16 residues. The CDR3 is CAWSVPRGRPKETQYF. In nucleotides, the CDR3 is TGTGCCTGGAGTGTACCCAGGGGGCGTCCGAAAGAGACCCAGTACTTC.

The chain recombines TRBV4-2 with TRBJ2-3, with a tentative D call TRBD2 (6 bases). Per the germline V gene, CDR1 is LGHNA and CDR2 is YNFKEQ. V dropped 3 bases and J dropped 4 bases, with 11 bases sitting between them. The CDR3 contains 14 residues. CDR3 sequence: CASSQEGRADTQYF. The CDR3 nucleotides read TGTGCCAGCAGCCAGGAGGGAAGGGCAGATACGCAGTATTTT.

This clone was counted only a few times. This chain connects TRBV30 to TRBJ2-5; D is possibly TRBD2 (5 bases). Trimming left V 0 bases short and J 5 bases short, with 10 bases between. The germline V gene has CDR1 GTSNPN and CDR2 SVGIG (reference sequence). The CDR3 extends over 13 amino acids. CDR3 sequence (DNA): TGTGCCTGGAGTGTAAGACTACACGAGACCCAGTACTTC. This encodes CAWSVRLHETQYF.

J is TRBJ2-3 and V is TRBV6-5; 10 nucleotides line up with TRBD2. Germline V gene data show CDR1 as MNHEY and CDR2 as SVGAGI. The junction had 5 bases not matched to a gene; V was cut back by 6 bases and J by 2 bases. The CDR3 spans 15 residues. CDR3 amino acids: CASSLLAGFTDTQYF. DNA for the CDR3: TGTGCCAGCAGCCTACTAGCGGGGTTCACAGATACGCAGTATTTT.

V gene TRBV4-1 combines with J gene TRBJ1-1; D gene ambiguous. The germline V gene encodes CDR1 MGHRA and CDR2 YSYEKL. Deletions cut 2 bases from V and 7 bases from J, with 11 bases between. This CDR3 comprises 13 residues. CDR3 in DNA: TGCGCCAGCAGCCAAATATCGGGAAATGAAGCTTTCTTT. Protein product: CASSQISGNEAFF.

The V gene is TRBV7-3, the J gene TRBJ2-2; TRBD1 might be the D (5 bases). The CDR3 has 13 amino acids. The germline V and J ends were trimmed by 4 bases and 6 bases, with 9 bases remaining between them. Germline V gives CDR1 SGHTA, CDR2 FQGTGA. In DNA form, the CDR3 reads TGTGCCAGCAGCTCGGACACTCCCGGGGAGCTGTTTTTT. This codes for CASSSDTPGELFF.

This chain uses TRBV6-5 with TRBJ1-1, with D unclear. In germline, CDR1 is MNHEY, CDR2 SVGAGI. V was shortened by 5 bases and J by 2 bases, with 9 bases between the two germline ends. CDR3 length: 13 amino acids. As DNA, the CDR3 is TGTGCCAGCAGTCCAGGACTTAACACTGAAGCTTTCTTT. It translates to CASSPGLNTEAFF.

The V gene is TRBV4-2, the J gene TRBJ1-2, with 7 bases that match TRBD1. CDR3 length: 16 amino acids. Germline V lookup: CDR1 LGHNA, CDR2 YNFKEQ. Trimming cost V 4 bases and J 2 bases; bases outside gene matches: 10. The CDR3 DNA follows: TGTGCCAGCAGCCGGAATACCGGGACAGAAAACTATGGCTACACCTTC. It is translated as CASSRNTGTENYGYTF.

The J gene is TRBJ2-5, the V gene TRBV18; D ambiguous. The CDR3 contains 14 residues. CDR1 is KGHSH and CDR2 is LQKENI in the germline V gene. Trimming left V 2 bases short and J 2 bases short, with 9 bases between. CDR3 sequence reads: CASSPYSPQETQYF. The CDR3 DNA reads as TGTGCCAGCTCACCATACAGCCCACAAGAGACCCAGTACTTC.

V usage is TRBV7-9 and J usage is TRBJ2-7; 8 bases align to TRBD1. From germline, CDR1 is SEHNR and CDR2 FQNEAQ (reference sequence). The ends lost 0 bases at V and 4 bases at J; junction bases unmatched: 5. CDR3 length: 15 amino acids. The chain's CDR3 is CASSLAGTGVYEQYF. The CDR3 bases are TGTGCCAGCAGCTTAGCCGGGACAGGAGTGTACGAGCAGTACTTC.

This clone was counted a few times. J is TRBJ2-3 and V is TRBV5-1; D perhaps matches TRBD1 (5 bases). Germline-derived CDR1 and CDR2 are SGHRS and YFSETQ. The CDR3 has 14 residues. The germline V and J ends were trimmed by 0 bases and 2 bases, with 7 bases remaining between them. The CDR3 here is CASSLEGHTDTQYF. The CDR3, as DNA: TGCGCCAGCAGCTTGGAGGGGCACACAGATACGCAGTATTTT.